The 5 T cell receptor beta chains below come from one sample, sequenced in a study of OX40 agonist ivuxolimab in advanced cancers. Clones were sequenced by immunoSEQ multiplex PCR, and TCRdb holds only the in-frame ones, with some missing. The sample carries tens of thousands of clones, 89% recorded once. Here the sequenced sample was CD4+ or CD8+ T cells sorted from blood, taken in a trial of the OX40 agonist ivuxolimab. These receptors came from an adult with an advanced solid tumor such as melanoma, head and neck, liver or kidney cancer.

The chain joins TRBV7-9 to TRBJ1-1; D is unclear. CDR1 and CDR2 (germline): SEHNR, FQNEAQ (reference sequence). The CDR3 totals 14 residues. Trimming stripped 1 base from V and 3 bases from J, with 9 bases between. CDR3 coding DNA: TGTGCCAGCAGCTTAGAGGCCGGTTACACTGAAGCTTTCTTT. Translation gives CASSLEAGYTEAFF.

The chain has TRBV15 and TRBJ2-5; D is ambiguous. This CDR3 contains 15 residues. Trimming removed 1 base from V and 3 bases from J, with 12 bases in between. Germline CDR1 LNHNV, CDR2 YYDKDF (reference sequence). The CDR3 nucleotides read TGTGCCACCAGCAGAGCCCCGGGCCGCGAAGAGACCCAGTACTTC. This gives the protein CATSRAPGREETQYF.

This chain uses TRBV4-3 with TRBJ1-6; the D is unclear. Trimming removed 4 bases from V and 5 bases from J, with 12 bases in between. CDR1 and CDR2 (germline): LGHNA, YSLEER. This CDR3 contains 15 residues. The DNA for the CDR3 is TGCGCCAGCAGCCGCCTACATCGGAATAATTCACCCCTCCACTTT. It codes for CASSRLHRNNSPLHF.

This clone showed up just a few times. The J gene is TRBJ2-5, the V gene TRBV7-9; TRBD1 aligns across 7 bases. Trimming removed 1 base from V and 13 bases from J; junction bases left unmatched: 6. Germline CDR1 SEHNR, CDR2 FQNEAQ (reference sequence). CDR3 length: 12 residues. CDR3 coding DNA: TGTGCCAGCAGCTTAGAGGACAGGCTCGGGTACTTC. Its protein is CASSLEDRLGYF.

The CDR3 region has the DNA TGTGCCAGCAGCTTATTCCGACAGGGCGACACTGAAGCTTTCTTT. As protein: CASSLFRQGDTEAFF. The chain is built from TRBV7-2 and TRBJ1-1; 7 bases agree with TRBD1. Unmatched junction bases numbered 6, after V lost 2 bases and J lost 3 bases. The CDR3 spans 15 residues. Germline loops: CDR1 SGHTA, CDR2 FQGNSA.